This is a list of T cell receptor beta chains from one sample in a study of early T cells in non-severe SARS-CoV-2 infection. Using its own MiXCR run on the 5' RACE reads, TCRdb lists one record per CDR3 protein. The repertoire includes tens of thousands of distinct CDR3 sequences, approximately 11% of them detected once, and around 12% sits in the top ten. Sequencing was performed on whole blood, taken at baseline. All receptors derive from an adult who was a healthcare worker with PCR-confirmed SARS-CoV-2 infection or an uninfected control (not recorded which). The CDR3 runs from the conserved cysteine through the conserved F or W. The D gene is left open where the match is weak.

j_call d_call v_call cdr3_aa
TRBJ2-7 NA TRBV29-1 CSVVKRETYEQYF
TRBJ1-5 NA TRBV6-2/TRBV6-3 CASTGGGYSNQPQHF
TRBJ2-3 NA TRBV5-1 CASSSVAMDTQYF
TRBJ2-6 TRBD1 TRBV6-2/TRBV6-3 CASSYSTGINSGANVLTF
TRBJ2-1 NA TRBV5-4 CASSIDQPRSSYNEQFF
TRBJ2-7 NA TRBV12-3/TRBV12-4 CASSLQGPIYF
TRBJ1-1 TRBD1 TRBV5-6 CASSLHRGAMMNTEAFF
TRBJ1-1 NA TRBV11-3 CASSSRNTEAFF
TRBJ1-5 TRBD1 TRBV6-2/TRBV6-3 CASSYSEGQGGQPQHF
TRBJ2-3 TRBD1 TRBV6-5 CASRRTGESTDTQYF
TRBJ2-1 TRBD2 TRBV20-1 CSSRTSGRADNEQFF
TRBJ2-3 NA TRBV20-1 CSARGSVGLGDTQYF
TRBJ1-2 TRBD1 TRBV5-1 CASSAGTDSYYGYTF
TRBJ2-1 NA TRBV7-3 CASSLRQGANNEQFF